The 14 T cell receptor beta chains below all came from one sample that was sequenced in a study of beta chain features in type 1 diabetes. The antigens these receptors bind are not known. The authors reverse transcribed all of the isolated RNA, so sequencing captured expressed TCRB transcripts. The assay was immunoSEQ multiplex PCR, and TCRdb's table has in-frame clones only and misses some. The data contain around 170,000 clones, approximately 10% of them singletons. Study conclusions and caveats: People with Type 1 diabetes carried modestly yet significantly shorter TCRB CDR3s in all four CD4+ subsets.

Sequenced: central memory CD4+ T cells from blood. The receptors stem from a woman in her 30s with type 1 diabetes.

The J gene is TRBJ1-1, the V gene TRBV28, with a tentative D call TRBD1 (5 bases). The V end lost 6 bases, the J end lost 7 bases, and 18 bases lay between the germline ends. The CDR3 is 14 amino acids. The germline V gene encodes CDR1 MDHEN and CDR2 SYDVKM. In DNA form, the CDR3 reads TGTGCCAGCAGCGACAGTCCCCTCTGGGGTGAAGCTTTCTTT. Translating it yields CASSDSPLWGEAFF.

The chain links TRBV7-2 to TRBJ1-1; D remains ambiguous. This CDR3 comprises 14 residues. Germline V CDR1 and CDR2: SGHTA, FQGNSA. Trimming took 5 bases from V and 11 from J, leaving 21 bases between them. In nucleotides, the CDR3 is TGTGCCAGCAGCCCCCACTCAGGAGGAGGGTCGGCTTTCTTT. Translated: CASSPHSGGGSAFF.

The chain combines TRBV7-8 with TRBJ2-7, with a tentative D call TRBD1 (6 bases). CDR1 and CDR2 (germline): SGHVS, FQNEAQ. The V end was cut by 4 bases, the J end by 1 base, with 14 bases between. This CDR3 comprises 15 residues. The DNA for the CDR3 is TGTGCCAGCAGCTCCACAGGGTTCCAGTCCTACGAGCAGTACTTC. Translating it yields CASSSTGFQSYEQYF. The full variable domain, completed using reference TRBV7-8 and TRBJ2-7, is GAGVSQSPRYKVAKRGQDVALRCDPISGHVSLFWYQQALGQGPEFLTYFQNEAQLDKSGLPSDRFFAERPEGSVSTLKIQRTQQEDSAVYLCASSSTGFQSYEQYFGPGTRLTVT.

This clone has just a few counts. The chain couples TRBV2 to TRBJ2-1; 8 positions agree with TRBD2. Germline V lookup: CDR1 SNHLY, CDR2 FYNNEI. The ends lost 1 base at V and 6 bases at J; junction bases unmatched: 14. The CDR3 is 18 amino acids. For the CDR3, the DNA is TGTGCCAGCAGTGAAGAGGGAATTGCAGCGGGAGTTCTCAATGAGCAGTTCTTC. Protein sequence: CASSEEGIAAGVLNEQFF.

This clone was recorded a few times. The CDR3 spells CASSLVAVLGEQYF. The CDR3 DNA reads TGTGCCAGCAGCTTAGTGGCGGTTCTCGGGGAGCAGTACTTC. The gene calls are TRBV7-3 and TRBJ2-7; D is unresolved. The V gene lost 2 bases and the J gene lost 7 bases, with 15 bases spanning the gap. The CDR3 runs to 14 residues. Germline V gives CDR1 SGHTA, CDR2 FQGTGA.

The V call is TRBV2, the J call TRBJ1-5; weak D call: TRBD1 (6 bases). The germline V gene encodes CDR1 SNHLY and CDR2 FYNNEI. This CDR3 region has 11 residues. The V gene lost 6 bases and the J gene lost 11 bases, with 11 bases spanning the gap. CDR3 in amino acids: CASSDRLSQHF. In nucleotides, the CDR3 is TGTGCCAGCAGCGACAGGTTGTCCCAGCATTTT.

This chain uses TRBV30 with TRBJ2-5; 10 bases fit TRBD1. V gave up 2 bases and J gave up 4 bases; unmatched junction bases: 7. The CDR3 consists of 15 residues. In germline, CDR1 is GTSNPN, CDR2 SVGIG (reference sequence). The CDR3 bases are TGTGCCTGGAGTCTCTGGGGGGACAGGGGAGAGACCCAGTACTTC. Translation: CAWSLWGDRGETQYF.

This sequence joins TRBV4-2 and TRBJ2-1; 8 bases are a match to TRBD2. J gave up 5 bases and V 0 bases, and 9 bases lay outside the gene matches. CDR3 length: 17 residues. Germline values: CDR1 LGHNA, CDR2 YNFKEQ. CDR3 DNA: TGTGCCAGCAGCCAAGATCTAATGGCGGGAGGCCACAATGAGCAGTTCTTC. It encodes CASSQDLMAGGHNEQFF.

A few counts support this clone. V gene TRBV5-4 combines with J gene TRBJ2-7; 11 bases line up with TRBD2. Germline V gene lookup returns CDR1 SGHNT and CDR2 YYREEE (reference sequence). Unmatched junction bases numbered 13, after V lost 4 bases and J lost 7 bases. The CDR3 length is 16 residues. The DNA for the CDR3 is TGTGCCAGCAGCCAAGAGGGGCTAGCGGGGGGCGGTGAGCAGTACTTC. Its translation: CASSQEGLAGGGEQYF. Complete variable domain (other parts from reference TRBV5-4 and TRBJ2-7): ETGVTQSPTHLIKTRGQQVTLRCSSQSGHNTVSWYQQALGQGPQFIFQYYREEENGRGNFPPRFSGLQFPNYSSELNVNALELDDSALYLCASSQEGLAGGGEQYFGPGTRLTVT.

This clone was counted only a few times. The chain has TRBV29-1 and TRBJ2-1; tentative D call: TRBD1 (6 bases). Germline loops: CDR1 SQVTM, CDR2 ANQGSEA. CDR3 length: 18 residues. V lost 0 bases, J lost 8 bases, and 26 bases lay in between. As DNA, the CDR3 is TGCAGCGTTGAAGATATCCCGACAGGATGGGGCACAGAGGATGAGCAGTTCTTC. It translates to CSVEDIPTGWGTEDEQFF.

The chain's CDR3 is CASSLGQGDRGKNIQYF. As DNA, the CDR3 is TGTGCCAGCAGCTTAGGACAGGGGGACCGGGGCAAAAACATTCAGTACTTC. The V gene is TRBV7-9, the J gene TRBJ2-4; 9 nucleotides match TRBD1. The CDR3 is made up of 17 amino acids. The J segment lost 3 bases and the V segment lost 1 base, leaving 7 bases of the junction unmatched. From germline, CDR1 is SEHNR and CDR2 FQNEAQ (reference sequence).

The chain joins TRBV10-1 to TRBJ1-1; TRBD1 might be the D (5 bases). The CDR3 has 11 residues. Trimming pared 5 bases from V and 7 bases from J, leaving 8 bases between. Germline lookup yields CDR1 WNHNN and CDR2 SYGVQD (reference sequence). The CDR3: CASSSQGEAFF. The CDR3 DNA is TGCGCCAGCAGTAGTCAGGGTGAAGCTTTCTTT.

The chain joins TRBV28 to TRBJ1-1, with TRBD1 identical over 8 bases. This CDR3 spans 15 amino acids. CDR1 is MDHEN, CDR2 SYDVKM, per germline. The V and J ends lost 5 bases and 3 bases, in that order; junction bases with no gene match: 8. The CDR3: CASSPHGQGDTEAFF. The CDR3, as DNA: TGTGCCAGCAGTCCCCACGGACAGGGTGACACTGAAGCTTTCTTT.

J is TRBJ2-1 and V is TRBV5-1; D gene uncertain. This CDR3 is 15 amino acids long. Trimming cost V 0 bases and J 2 bases, with 9 bases left between them. Looked up from germline, CDR1 is SGHRS and CDR2 is YFSETQ. The CDR3 reads CASSLGSVTYNEQFF. CDR3 in DNA: TGCGCCAGCAGCTTGGGGTCAGTAACCTACAATGAGCAGTTCTTC.